What follows are 8 T cell receptor beta chains derived from one specimen sequenced in a study of T cell changes during pregnancy in multiple sclerosis. Clones were sequenced by immunoSEQ multiplex PCR, and TCRdb holds only the in-frame ones, with some missing. The data show tens of thousands of clones, 75% to 90% seen once. This specimen was peripheral blood, taken in the first trimester of pregnancy. The receptors here all came from a female donor in good health, enrolled as a control in a pregnancy study.

CDR3 protein: CASSVQGDSYNEQFF. In DNA form, the CDR3 reads TGTGCCAGCAGCGTTCAGGGGGACTCCTACAATGAGCAGTTCTTC. The genes are TRBV11-3 and TRBJ2-1, with 7 bases identical to TRBD1. This CDR3 is 15 amino acids long. The germline V gene has CDR1 SGHNT and CDR2 YENEEA. The junction had 4 bases not matched to a gene; V was cut back by 5 bases and J by 0 bases.

This clone was picked up one time. This sequence joins TRBV28 and TRBJ1-2, with TRBD1 as a possible D gene (5 bases). Trimming pared 7 bases from V and 6 bases from J, leaving 21 bases between. CDR1 and CDR2 (germline): MDHEN, SYDVKM. CDR3 length equals 15 residues. CDR3 coding DNA: TGTGCCAGCACCTCTACCGGGACTGGGGTGGATGGCTACACCTTC. It specifies CASTSTGTGVDGYTF.

This clone appeared a single time. The chain is built from TRBV9 and TRBJ1-4; 9 bases fit TRBD1. Trimming cost V 3 bases and J 7 bases; bases outside gene matches: 7. Per germline, CDR1 SGDLS and CDR2 YYNGEE. This CDR3 region has 15 residues. CDR3 protein: CASSESTGGFEKLFF. The CDR3 DNA follows: TGTGCCAGCAGCGAATCCACAGGGGGCTTTGAAAAACTGTTTTTT.

The genes are TRBV18 and TRBJ2-3; 12 nucleotides align to TRBD1. V was pared by 3 bases and J by 4 bases, with 2 bases of the junction left unmatched. CDR1 is KGHSH and CDR2 is LQKENI in the germline V gene. The length of the CDR3 is 15 residues. The CDR3 loop is CASSPGQGAADTQYF. Written as DNA, the CDR3 is TGTGCCAGCTCACCGGGACAGGGGGCAGCAGATACGCAGTATTTT.

V and J are TRBV9 and TRBJ1-4; D possibly corresponds to TRBD1 (6 bases). Per the germline V gene, CDR1 is SGDLS and CDR2 is YYNGEE. CDR3 length equals 15 residues. Trimming took 1 base from V and 7 from J, leaving 14 bases between them. The CDR3 region is CASSVTSGHSEKLFF. In DNA, the CDR3 is TGTGCCAGCAGCGTAACGTCGGGACATAGTGAAAAACTGTTTTTT.

The rearrangement links TRBV28 to TRBJ2-7; a weak D match, TRBD1 (5 bases). Germline CDR1 is MDHEN and CDR2 is SYDVKM. The CDR3 runs 17 residues. V was pared by 5 bases and J by 1 base, with 21 bases between. This chain's CDR3 is CASSGKDTPWSSYEQYF. CDR3 DNA sequence: TGTGCCAGCAGTGGGAAGGACACCCCTTGGAGTTCCTACGAGCAGTACTTC.

The chain links TRBV5-8 to TRBJ2-3, with 7 bases identical to TRBD2. V shed 5 bases and J 1 base; nucleotides not matched to a gene: 13. CDR1 and CDR2 (germline): SGHTS, YDEGEE. The CDR3 extends over 17 amino acids. The CDR3 region is CASRHHFGGSGTDTQYF. CDR3 bases: TGTGCCAGCAGGCACCACTTTGGCGGGAGTGGCACAGATACGCAGTATTTT.

The genes are TRBV2 and TRBJ2-3; 7 positions agree with TRBD1. CDR3 length: 14 amino acids. Germline CDR1 and CDR2: SNHLY and FYNNEI. J was trimmed by 3 bases and V by 1 base; bases with no gene match: 1. The CDR3 DNA is TGTGCCAGCAGTGAAGGGACAGGTACAGATACGCAGTATTTT. Residues: CASSEGTGTDTQYF.